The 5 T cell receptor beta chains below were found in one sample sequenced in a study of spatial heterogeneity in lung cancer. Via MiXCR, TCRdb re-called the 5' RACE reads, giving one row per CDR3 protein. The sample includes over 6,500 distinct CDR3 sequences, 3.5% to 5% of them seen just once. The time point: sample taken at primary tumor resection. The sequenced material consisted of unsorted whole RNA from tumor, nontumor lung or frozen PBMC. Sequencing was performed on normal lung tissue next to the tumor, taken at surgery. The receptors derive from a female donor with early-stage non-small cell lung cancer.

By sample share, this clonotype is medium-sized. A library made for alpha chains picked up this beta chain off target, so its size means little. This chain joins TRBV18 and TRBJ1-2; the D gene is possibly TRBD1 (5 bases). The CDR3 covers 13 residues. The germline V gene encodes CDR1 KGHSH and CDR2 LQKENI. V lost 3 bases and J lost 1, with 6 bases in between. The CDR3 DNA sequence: TGTGCCAGCTCACCGGGGGATAACTATGGCTACACCTTC. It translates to CASSPGDNYGYTF.

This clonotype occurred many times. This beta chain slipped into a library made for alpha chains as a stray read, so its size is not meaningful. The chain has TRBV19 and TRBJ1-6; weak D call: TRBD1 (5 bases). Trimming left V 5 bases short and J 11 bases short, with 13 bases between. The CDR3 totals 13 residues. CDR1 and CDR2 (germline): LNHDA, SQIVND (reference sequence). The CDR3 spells CASSDREGTPLHF. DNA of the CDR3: TGTGCCAGTAGTGACCGAGAGGGGACACCCCTCCACTTT.

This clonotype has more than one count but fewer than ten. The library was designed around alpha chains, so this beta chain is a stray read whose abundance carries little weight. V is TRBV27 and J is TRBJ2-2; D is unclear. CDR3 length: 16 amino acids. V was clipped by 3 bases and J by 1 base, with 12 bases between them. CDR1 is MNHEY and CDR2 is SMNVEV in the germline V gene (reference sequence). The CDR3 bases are TGTGCCAGCAGTTTTGGCGTCTACTGGAACACCGGGGAGCTGTTTTTT. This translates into CASSFGVYWNTGELFF.

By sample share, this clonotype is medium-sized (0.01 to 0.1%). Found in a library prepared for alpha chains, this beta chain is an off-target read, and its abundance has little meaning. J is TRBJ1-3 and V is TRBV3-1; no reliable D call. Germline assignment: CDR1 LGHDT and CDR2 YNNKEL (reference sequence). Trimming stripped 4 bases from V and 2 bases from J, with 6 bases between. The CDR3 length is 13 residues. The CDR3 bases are TGTGCCAGCAGCCCCCTCACTGGAAACACCATATATTTT. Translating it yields CASSPLTGNTIYF.

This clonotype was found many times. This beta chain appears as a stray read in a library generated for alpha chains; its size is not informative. The CDR3 coding sequence is TGTGCCAGCAGCTTAGGGGCGGGGAGCGGCTCCTACGAGCAGTACTTC. It encodes CASSLGAGSGSYEQYF. This chain joins TRBV11-3 and TRBJ2-7; possible D gene TRBD2, 6 bases. Germline loops: CDR1 SGHNT, CDR2 YENEEA. The CDR3 is 16 residues long. Trimming cost V 1 base and J 0 bases, with 13 bases left between them.